These 27 T cell receptor beta chains came from one sample sequenced in a study of prognosis after radiotherapy for stage I lung cancer. From genomic DNA, two-round multiplex PCR was used to amplify TCR beta CDR3. During first-round PCR, primers specific to each TRBV and TRBJ gene were used. MiXCR, run by TCRdb on the multiplex PCR reads, gives a single entry per CDR3 protein. The table lists more than 12,000 distinct CDR3 sequences, about 37% of them singletons. The material sequenced was PBMCs, taken before or after stereotactic body radiation therapy (not recorded which). The receptors stem from a donor at least 50 years old with non-small cell lung cancer.

V usage is TRBV6-1 and J usage is TRBJ1-6; D unresolved. The V gene lost 6 bases and the J gene lost 7 bases, with 10 bases spanning the gap. Per germline, CDR1 MNHNS and CDR2 SASEGT. The CDR3 covers 13 residues. CDR3 protein: CASRDGTNSPLHF. The CDR3 DNA follows: TGTGCCAGCAGGGACGGAACAAATTCACCCCTCCACTTT.

This clonotype was detected ten times or more. This chain links TRBV24-1 with TRBJ2-2; D is ambiguous. Germline CDR1 reads KGHDR; CDR2 reads SFDVKD. CDR3 length: 12 residues. Trimming shortened V by 8 bases and J by 3 bases, and 6 bases separated the two germline ends. Here the CDR3 reads CATNRDTGELFF. CDR3 DNA: TGTGCCACCAATAGGGACACCGGGGAGCTGTTTTTT.

This clonotype was observed many times. This rearrangement joins TRBV12-3 or TRBV12-4 to TRBJ2-7; TRBD1 agrees at 7 bases. J lost 5 bases, V lost 5 bases, and 15 bases had no gene match. The CDR3 is 16 amino acids. The chain's CDR3 is CASSVFGSGQFHEQYF. The CDR3 DNA reads TGTGCCAGCAGTGTCTTTGGATCGGGACAGTTCCACGAGCAGTACTTC.

Details on this clonotype: Its ends do not fully match the called genes, so a read error is possible. The V gene is TRBV6-2 or TRBV6-3, the J gene TRBJ2-2, with 8 positions matching TRBD2. From germline, CDR1 is MNHEY and CDR2 SVGEGT. The CDR3 loop spans 15 amino acids. Here the CDR3 DNA reads TGTGCCAGAACCACCGGGACTAGGGGGTCCGGGGAGCTGCTTTTT. It yields the protein CARTTGTRGSGELLF.

The rearrangement links TRBV19 to TRBJ2-3; TRBD2 agrees at 8 bases. This CDR3 comprises 14 residues. Germline V gene sequence: CDR1 LNHDA, CDR2 SQIVND (reference sequence). The J segment lost 2 bases and the V segment lost 8 bases, leaving 6 bases of the junction unmatched. CDR3 residues: CASGLGRATDTQYF. The CDR3 nucleotides are TGTGCCAGTGGTCTCGGGAGGGCCACAGATACGCAGTATTTT.

This clonotype showed up many times. The V call is TRBV14, the J call TRBJ2-7, with D possibly matching TRBD2 (6 bases). The ends were cut back, 4 bases at V and 5 bases at J, with 15 bases in the middle. This CDR3 has 14 amino acids. Germline CDR1 reads SGHDN; CDR2 reads FVKESK. The CDR3 DNA reads as TGTGCCAGCAGCCCGGGACTCCGACTTGACGAGCAGTACTTC. Residues: CASSPGLRLDEQYF. Full variable domain (remainder filled in from reference TRBV14 and TRBJ2-7): EAGVTQFPSHSVIEKGQTVTLRCDPISGHDNLYWYRRVMGKEIKFLLHFVKESKQDESGMPNNRFLAERTGGTYSTLKVQPAELEDSGVYFCASSPGLRLDEQYFGPGTRLTVT.

This clonotype appeared many times. With a much larger clone just one base away, this may be a read error. The chain couples TRBV20-1 to TRBJ1-5; D may be TRBD1 (6 bases). CDR1 DFQATT and CDR2 SNEGSKA come from the germline V gene (reference sequence). The CDR3 extends over 14 amino acids. V was pared by 1 base and J by 6 bases, with 13 bases between. In nucleotides, the CDR3 is TGCAGTGCTAGAGCCGGACAGACCAGTCAGCCCCAGCATTTT. This encodes CSARAGQTSQPQHF.

Of note for this clonotype: One base away lies a much larger clone, so this may be a sequencing read error. The rearrangement uses TRBV6-1 and TRBJ2-7; 11 bases are shared with TRBD1. From germline, CDR1 is MNHNS and CDR2 SASEGT. The CDR3 is made up of 14 amino acids. CDR3 bases: TGTGCCTTCAAGGGGGACAGGGGGGACTACGAGCATTACTTC. It encodes CAFKGDRGDYEHYF.

Ten or more counts support this clonotype. Here the CDR3 DNA reads TGTGCCAGCAGTGAAGGGACTATCGGGGAGACCCAGTACTTC. Translating it yields CASSEGTIGETQYF. This chain uses TRBV6-1 with TRBJ2-5; D might be TRBD2 (6 bases). V shed 1 base and J shed 5 bases, with 11 bases lying between them. CDR1 is MNHNS and CDR2 is SASEGT in the germline V gene. The CDR3 length is 14 residues.

Concerning this clonotype: This sequence is one base from a far larger clone and is likely a read error. The rearrangement links TRBV6-2 or TRBV6-3 to TRBJ2-2; D could derive from TRBD1 or TRBD2 (5 bases each). This CDR3 contains 15 residues. Trimming shortened V by 5 bases and J by 1 base, and 11 bases separated the two germline ends. Per the germline V gene, CDR1 is MNHEY and CDR2 is SVGEGT. Written as DNA, the CDR3 is TGTGCCAGCAGTGAAGAGGGGTTGAACACCGGGGAGCTGTTTTTT. It translates to CASSEEGLNTGELFF.

This clonotype has a count of ten or more. The CDR3, as DNA: TGTGCCAGCACCCCGAAATTACCGGGACCACACGATGAAAAACTGTTTTTT. Amino acids: CASTPKLPGPHDEKLFF. This chain uses TRBV6-1 with TRBJ1-4, with a weak D call TRBD1 (5 bases). The CDR3 is made up of 17 amino acids. Trimming left V 7 bases short and J 6 bases short, with 24 bases between. Germline CDR1 MNHNS, CDR2 SASEGT.

The chain is built from TRBV20-1 and TRBJ1-2, with D possibly matching TRBD1 (5 bases). In germline, CDR1 is DFQATT, CDR2 SNEGSKA (reference sequence). Trimming pared 4 bases from V and 4 bases from J, leaving 16 bases between. The CDR3 sequence is 14 residues long. CDR3 bases: TGCAGTGCTAAGCAGGGAGCGGGAAGCTATGGCTACACCTTC. The encoded protein is CSAKQGAGSYGYTF.

This clonotype was seen many times. This CDR3 is CASSGGGGYTF. CDR3 in DNA: TGTGCCAGCAGTGGGGGGGGTGGCTACACCTTC. The genes are TRBV6-1 and TRBJ1-2, with D possibly matching TRBD1 (5 bases). The CDR3 covers 11 residues. Germline V CDR1 and CDR2: MNHNS, SASEGT. Trimming shortened V by 4 bases and J by 7 bases, and 7 bases separated the two germline ends.

The V and J genes are TRBV12-3 or TRBV12-4 and TRBJ1-2, with D perhaps TRBD1 (6 bases). The CDR3 covers 13 residues. V lost 3 bases and J lost 8, with 13 bases in between. DNA for the CDR3: TGTGCCAGCAGTTTGAGGGGGGCTCGAGGCTACACCTTC. This codes for CASSLRGARGYTF.

V gene TRBV20-1 combines with J gene TRBJ2-1; D may be TRBD1 (6 bases). Deletions cut 3 bases from V and 4 bases from J, with 16 bases between. Germline loops: CDR1 DFQATT, CDR2 SNEGSKA (reference sequence). The CDR3 is made up of 15 amino acids. As DNA, the CDR3 is TGCAGTGCTAGTTACCGGGACATCTCTTACAATGAGCAGTTCTTC. Its protein is CSASYRDISYNEQFF.

The rearrangement joins TRBV20-1 to TRBJ2-3; 12 nucleotides line up with TRBD2. The length of the CDR3 is 13 residues. V lost 4 bases, J lost 6 bases, and 2 bases stayed unmatched. CDR1 and CDR2 (germline): DFQATT, SNEGSKA (reference sequence). The CDR3 coding sequence is TGCAGTGCTACTAGCGGGAGGGGTGATACGCAGTATTTT. Encoded protein: CSATSGRGDTQYF.

The genes are TRBV7-9 and TRBJ1-2; D is ambiguous. V was cut by 6 bases and J by 4 bases, with 9 bases left in between. Germline V gene sequence: CDR1 SEHNR, CDR2 FQNEAQ (reference sequence). The CDR3 is 12 residues long. The CDR3: CASRPTSYGYTF. Here the CDR3 DNA reads TGTGCCAGCAGACCAACCTCCTATGGCTACACCTTC.

This clonotype was recorded once. The chain links TRBV7-8 to TRBJ1-6, with 8 bases lining up with TRBD1. The germline V gene has CDR1 SGHVS and CDR2 FQNEAQ. The trim removed 1 base at V and 7 bases at J, leaving 6 bases unmatched. This CDR3 spans 16 amino acids. CDR3 sequence reads: CASSLEGQGGNSPLHF. CDR3 DNA sequence: TGTGCCAGCAGCTTAGAAGGACAGGGAGGCAATTCACCCCTCCACTTT.

V is TRBV2 and J is TRBJ2-5; D gene ambiguous. The CDR3 totals 10 residues. The V gene lost 9 bases and the J gene lost 11 bases, with 13 bases spanning the gap. The germline CDR1 and CDR2 sequences are SNHLY and FYNNEI. CDR3 amino acids: CARRWDTQYF. The CDR3 coding sequence is TGTGCCAGAAGGTGGGATACACAGTACTTC. Filled out from reference TRBV2 and TRBJ2-5, the complete variable domain reads EPEVTQTPSHQVTQMGQEVILRCVPISNHLYFYWYRQILGQKVEFLVSFYNNEISEKSEIFDDQFSVERPDGSNFTLKIRSTKLEDSAMYFCARRWDTQYFGPGTRLLVL.

This clonotype was detected ten times or more. V is TRBV7-8 and J is TRBJ2-7; the D gene could be TRBD1 or TRBD2 (5 bases each). The germline V gene has CDR1 SGHVS and CDR2 FQNEAQ. Between the trimmed V and J ends, which lost 0 bases and 0 bases, there was a span of 9 bases. The CDR3 contains 15 residues. As DNA, the CDR3 is TGTGCCAGCAGCTTAGCGGGGGTGAGCTCCTACGAGCAGTACTTC. Amino acids: CASSLAGVSSYEQYF.

This clonotype appeared many times. V and J are TRBV5-5 and TRBJ2-5; weak D call: TRBD2 (6 bases). The germline V and J ends were trimmed by 1 base and 4 bases, with 20 bases remaining between them. Germline V gene lookup returns CDR1 SGHKS and CDR2 YYEKEE (reference sequence). The CDR3 runs 17 residues. The CDR3 region has the DNA TGTGCCAGCAGCTTGAACCCTGTGGGAGGAGGCCGAGAGACCCAGTACTTC. As protein: CASSLNPVGGGRETQYF.

The sample holds many counts of this clonotype. The J gene is TRBJ1-4, the V gene TRBV19, with D possibly TRBD1 on 5 matching bases. V was clipped by 3 bases and J by 8 bases, with 16 bases between them. Germline V gene sequence: CDR1 LNHDA, CDR2 SQIVND (reference sequence). The CDR3 consists of 15 residues. As DNA, the CDR3 is TGTGCCAGTAGTATGCAATGGGGGATCGGAGAAAAACTGTTTTTT. Translation gives CASSMQWGIGEKLFF.

This clonotype has at least ten counts. V and J are TRBV7-8 and TRBJ2-3; D possibly corresponds to TRBD1 (6 bases). Between the trimmed V and J ends, which lost 5 bases and 3 bases, there was a span of 12 bases. The CDR3 has 14 amino acids. Germline values: CDR1 SGHVS, CDR2 FQNEAQ. The CDR3 DNA sequence: TGTGCCAGCAGCCCGCAGGGGCTGACAGATACGCAGTATTTT. Translated: CASSPQGLTDTQYF.

By sample share, this clonotype is medium-sized. The rearrangement joins TRBV6-2 or TRBV6-3 to TRBJ1-2; D uncertain. The CDR3 consists of 14 residues. Trimming removed 4 bases from V and 7 bases from J, with 16 bases in between. Germline V gene sequence: CDR1 MNHEY, CDR2 SVGEGT. In DNA, the CDR3 is TGTGCCAGCAGTTCCACGGACGGGGTGGGTGGCTACACCTTC. This sequence encodes CASSSTDGVGGYTF.

This chain connects TRBV28 to TRBJ1-2; TRBD1 is a possible D gene (5 bases). CDR1 is MDHEN and CDR2 is SYDVKM in the germline V gene. The CDR3 is 14 amino acids. The CDR3 DNA sequence: TGTGGCAGTCCCGCAGGGAATTCTAACTATGGCTACACCTTC. The encoded protein is CGSPAGNSNYGYTF.

This clonotype is labeled medium-sized (0.01 to 0.1%). V is TRBV6-2 or TRBV6-3 and J is TRBJ2-7; D gene ambiguous. The CDR3 has 14 residues. Deletions cut 5 bases from V and 0 bases from J, with 11 bases between. Germline V gene lookup returns CDR1 MNHEY and CDR2 SVGEGT. The CDR3 coding sequence is TGTGCCAGCAGTGCTGCCTATAACTCCTACGAGCAGTACTTC. Translating gives CASSAAYNSYEQYF.

The chain recombines TRBV7-3 with TRBJ2-7; 11 bases agree with TRBD1. V lost 5 bases, J lost 10 bases, and 10 bases stayed unmatched. The CDR3 spans 14 residues. CDR1 and CDR2 (germline): SGHTA, FQGTGA. CDR3 DNA: TGTGCCAGCAGCCGTGGACAGGGGGCAGGCGATCAGTACTTC. Protein sequence: CASSRGQGAGDQYF.